The 23 T cell receptor beta chains reported below all come from one sample, sequenced in a study of CD8+ T cells in alopecia areata. The treatment here: oral pan-JAK inhibitor, 5-10 mg twice daily. RNA extraction and reverse transcription yielded cDNA as sequencing template. The assay was immunoSEQ multiplex PCR, and TCRdb's table has in-frame clones only and misses some. Of about 120,000 clones in the sample, roughly 55% were seen once. This material consisted of CD8+ T cells sorted from blood, taken at week 24, from a patient treated with tofacitinib. Source of these receptors: a human donor with alopecia areata.

The rearrangement joins TRBV7-9 to TRBJ2-2, with 11 bases lining up with TRBD2. Unmatched junction bases numbered 5, after V lost 3 bases and J lost 5 bases. The length of the CDR3 is 16 residues. Germline V gene lookup returns CDR1 SEHNR and CDR2 FQNEAQ (reference sequence). CDR3 sequence reads: CASSFRLAGSTGELFF. CDR3 DNA sequence: TGTGCCAGCAGCTTCAGACTAGCGGGGTCAACCGGGGAGCTGTTTTTT.

To note about this clone: At the DNA level, this CDR3 is encoded by other sequences in the same sample as well. The chain has TRBV27 and TRBJ2-7; D is ambiguous. CDR1 is MNHEY, CDR2 SMNVEV, per germline (reference sequence). This CDR3 is 13 amino acids long. V was clipped by 0 bases and J by 0 bases, with 3 bases between them. The CDR3: CASSLSLSYEQYF. The CDR3 DNA is TGTGCCAGCAGTTTATCTCTCTCCTACGAGCAGTACTTC.

V is TRBV11-2 and J is TRBJ2-1, with 13 positions matching TRBD2. Germline-derived CDR1 and CDR2 are SGHAT and FQNNGV. The CDR3 is 16 residues long. Trimming took 3 bases from V and 4 from J; bases not matched to a gene: 3. The CDR3 sequence is CASSLTSGGPYNEQFF. CDR3 in DNA: TGTGCCAGCAGCTTGACTAGCGGGGGGCCGTACAATGAGCAGTTCTTC.

V is TRBV27 and J is TRBJ1-5, with D unclear. V was shortened by 5 bases and J by 1 base, with 18 bases between the two germline ends. Per the germline V gene, CDR1 is MNHEY and CDR2 is SMNVEV (reference sequence). The length of the CDR3 is 17 residues. The CDR3 sequence is CASSPRRNFGSNQPQHF. The CDR3 DNA sequence: TGTGCCAGCAGTCCCCGACGGAACTTTGGGAGCAATCAGCCCCAGCATTTT.

In its sample, this clone was seen a few times. The CDR3: CASSIRLRGIGETQYF. For the CDR3, the DNA is TGTGCCAGCAGCATCCGTTTGCGGGGGATAGGAGAGACCCAGTACTTC. The chain is built from TRBV13 and TRBJ2-5; TRBD2 agrees at 7 bases. J lost 4 bases, V lost 5 bases, and 13 bases had no gene match. From germline, CDR1 is PRHDT and CDR2 FYEKMQ (reference sequence). The CDR3 consists of 16 residues. The whole variable domain, remainder taken from reference TRBV13 and TRBJ2-5, is AAGVIQSPRHLIKEKRETATLKCYPIPRHDTVYWYQQGPGQDPQFLISFYEKMQSDKGSIPDRFSAQQFSDYHSELNMSSLELGDSALYFCASSIRLRGIGETQYFGPGTRLLVL.

The genes are TRBV10-3 and TRBJ1-1; 10 bases align to TRBD1. The V segment lost 10 bases and the J segment 4 bases; nucleotides outside the gene matches: 9. This CDR3 is 14 amino acids long. Per the germline V gene, CDR1 is ENHRY and CDR2 is SYGVKD. CDR3 nucleotides: TGTGCCAGCAAACGACAGGGGGCTTTCACTGAAGCTTTCTTT. Residues: CASKRQGAFTEAFF.

V is TRBV15 and J is TRBJ2-7; no clear D gene. Between the trimmed V and J ends, which lost 5 bases and 1 base, there was a span of 9 bases. Germline CDR1 is LNHNV and CDR2 is YYDKDF (reference sequence). CDR3 length: 13 amino acids. CDR3 loop: CATSGPMSYEQYF. DNA of the CDR3: TGTGCCACCAGCGGCCCCATGTCCTACGAGCAGTACTTC.

This clone was seen only a few times. The V gene is TRBV6-1, the J gene TRBJ2-2; D remains ambiguous. This CDR3 has 15 residues. The germline CDR1 and CDR2 sequences are MNHNS and SASEGT. Trimming cost V 5 bases and J 1 base, with 11 bases left between them. CDR3 region: CASSSNSWNTGELFF. The CDR3 nucleotides are TGTGCCAGCAGTAGTAACTCTTGGAACACCGGGGAGCTGTTTTTT.

V is TRBV4-1 and J is TRBJ2-7; D possibly corresponds to TRBD2 (6 bases). Germline CDR1 is MGHRA and CDR2 is YSYEKL. The ends were cut back, 1 base at V and 2 bases at J, with 24 bases in the middle. The CDR3 runs to 19 residues. CDR3 nucleotide sequence: TGCGCCAGCAGCCAAGTCTTCGGTCGAGGCGGGGTGTCGCCCTACGAGCAGTACTTC. This sequence encodes CASSQVFGRGGVSPYEQYF.

CDR3 sequence (DNA): TGTGCCAGCAGTTCAACCGGGGGGGGCAATGAGCAGTTCTTC. It codes for CASSSTGGGNEQFF. The rearrangement joins TRBV27 to TRBJ2-1; 8 bases line up with TRBD2. CDR1 and CDR2 (germline): MNHEY, SMNVEV (reference sequence). V was pared by 4 bases and J by 6 bases, with 5 bases of the junction left unmatched. The CDR3 covers 14 residues.

V is TRBV27 and J is TRBJ2-7, with TRBD1 matching over 7 bases. The trim removed 5 bases at V and 1 base at J, leaving 5 bases unmatched. The CDR3 loop spans 14 amino acids. The germline V gene has CDR1 MNHEY and CDR2 SMNVEV (reference sequence). The CDR3 sequence is CASSVRGQSYEQYF. The DNA for the CDR3 is TGTGCCAGCAGTGTCCGGGGACAGTCCTACGAGCAGTACTTC.

The V call is TRBV5-4, the J call TRBJ1-2; TRBD1 agrees at 8 bases. The CDR3 runs to 13 residues. J was trimmed by 6 bases and V by 4 bases; bases with no gene match: 5. Germline CDR1 and CDR2: SGHNT and YYREEE (reference sequence). The CDR3 nucleotides are TGTGCCAGCAGCCCGACAGGGGAAGATGGCTACACCTTC. This translates into CASSPTGEDGYTF.

The CDR3 reads CASSTQGFSYEQYF. The CDR3 DNA sequence: TGTGCCAGCAGCACACAGGGTTTCTCCTACGAGCAGTACTTC. V gene TRBV5-6 combines with J gene TRBJ2-7; D might be TRBD1 (6 bases). The germline V and J ends were trimmed by 4 bases and 0 bases, with 11 bases remaining between them. Germline V CDR1 and CDR2: SGHDT, YYEEEE. The CDR3 consists of 14 residues.

This chain joins TRBV7-6 and TRBJ2-1; TRBD1 matches at 9 bases. This CDR3 is built from 16 residues. Germline CDR1 SGHVS, CDR2 FNYEAQ. J lost 3 bases, V lost 3 bases, and 6 bases had no gene match. In DNA form, the CDR3 reads TGTGCCAGCAGCTTCCCTGACAGGGGGGGCTACAATGAGCAGTTCTTC. Protein: CASSFPDRGGYNEQFF.

V and J are TRBV5-6 and TRBJ1-2; TRBD1 matches 7 bases. Germline values: CDR1 SGHDT, CDR2 YYEEEE. The V gene end was trimmed by 3 bases and the J gene end by 5 bases; junction bases not matched to a gene: 10. The CDR3 is made up of 15 amino acids. The CDR3 spells CASSWGTDALYGYTF. The CDR3 DNA reads TGTGCCAGCAGCTGGGGGACAGACGCCTTATATGGCTACACCTTC.

The gene calls are TRBV7-8 and TRBJ2-7; no clear D. Germline lookup yields CDR1 SGHVS and CDR2 FQNEAQ. The CDR3 is made up of 12 amino acids. V was trimmed by 4 bases and J by 1 base, leaving 5 bases between them. The CDR3 sequence is CASSSLSYEQYF. CDR3 in DNA: TGTGCCAGCAGCTCCCTATCCTACGAGCAGTACTTC.

This clone was seen only a few times. V gene TRBV2 combines with J gene TRBJ2-2; TRBD1 might be the D (5 bases). In germline, CDR1 is SNHLY, CDR2 FYNNEI. The V end lost 2 bases, the J end lost 4 bases, and 11 bases lay between the germline ends. The CDR3 consists of 15 residues. CDR3: CASSESSRGTGELFF. The CDR3 DNA reads TGTGCCAGCAGTGAAAGTTCAAGGGGCACCGGGGAGCTGTTTTTT.

J is TRBJ1-1 and V is TRBV29-1, with a tentative D call TRBD1 (5 bases). The CDR3 has 12 amino acids. V lost 4 bases and J 4 bases, leaving 10 bases between the germline ends. Per the germline V gene, CDR1 is SQVTM and CDR2 is ANQGSEA. CDR3 protein: CSVVGRITEAFF. CDR3 nucleotides: TGCAGCGTTGTGGGGCGGATCACTGAAGCTTTCTTT.

The chain carries TRBV5-6 and TRBJ1-5, with TRBD1 matching 9 bases. V shed 4 bases and J 6 bases; nucleotides not matched to a gene: 5. This CDR3 region has 14 residues. Per germline, CDR1 SGHDT and CDR2 YYEEEE. The CDR3 region has the DNA TGTGCCAGCAGCGCCGGGACAGGGATTCAGCCCCAGCATTTT. Encoded protein: CASSAGTGIQPQHF.

The chain joins TRBV6-5 to TRBJ1-1; TRBD1 might be the D (5 bases). From germline, CDR1 is MNHEY and CDR2 SVGAGI. This CDR3 has 15 residues. The V gene lost 2 bases and the J gene lost 4 bases, with 14 bases spanning the gap. The CDR3 reads CASSYGTGMVTEAFF. In DNA, the CDR3 is TGTGCCAGCAGTTACGGGACGGGGATGGTCACTGAAGCTTTCTTT.

CDR3 amino acids: CASSQDSLAFGEQYF. DNA for the CDR3: TGCGCCAGCAGCCAAGACTCACTAGCGTTCGGTGAGCAGTACTTC. The V call is TRBV4-3, the J call TRBJ2-7; 7 bases agree with TRBD2. Germline V gene data show CDR1 as LGHNA and CDR2 as YSLEER. The CDR3 has 15 amino acids. Trimming took 0 bases from V and 7 from J; bases not matched to a gene: 9.

The table lists this clone with a few counts. V is TRBV6-1 and J is TRBJ2-7; D is possibly TRBD2 (6 bases). The CDR3 runs to 12 residues. Trimming pared 6 bases from V and 10 bases from J, leaving 16 bases between. Germline V CDR1 and CDR2: MNHNS, SASEGT. CDR3 coding DNA: TGTGCCAGCAGCCCCGGGACTCCTCAACAGTACTTC. This codes for CASSPGTPQQYF.

In its sample, this clone was seen a few times. The V call is TRBV4-2, the J call TRBJ1-1, with 7 bases lining up with TRBD1. Per germline, CDR1 LGHNA and CDR2 YNFKEQ. There are 15 residues in the CDR3. J gave up 11 bases and V 0 bases, and 12 bases lay outside the gene matches. DNA for the CDR3: TGTGCCAGCAGCCAAGATGTGCAGGGGGTCGTTGGGGCTTTCTTT. Translation: CASSQDVQGVVGAFF.